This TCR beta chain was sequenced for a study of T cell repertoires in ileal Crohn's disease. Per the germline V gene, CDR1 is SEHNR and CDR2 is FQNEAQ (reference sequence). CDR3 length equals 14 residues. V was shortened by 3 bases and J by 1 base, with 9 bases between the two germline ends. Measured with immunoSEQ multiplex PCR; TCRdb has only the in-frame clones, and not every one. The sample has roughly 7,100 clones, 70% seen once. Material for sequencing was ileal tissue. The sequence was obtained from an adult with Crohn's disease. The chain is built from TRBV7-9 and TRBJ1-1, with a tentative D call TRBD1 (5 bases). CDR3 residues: CASSLGLGNTEAFF. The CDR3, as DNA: TGTGCCAGCAGCTTGGGGCTGGGGAACACTGAAGCTTTCTTT.